This entry lists 24 T cell receptor beta chains sequenced from one sample in a study of technical replicates of blood from a handful of donors. Some clones are missing from TCRdb's copy, which holds only in-frame ones; the method was immunoSEQ multiplex PCR. The table has under 95,000 clones, approximately 94% seen once. Material for sequencing was T cells isolated from PBMCs. These receptors originate from a human donor in good health.

V usage is TRBV28 and J usage is TRBJ1-2; D unclear. V gave up 9 bases and J gave up 5 bases, with 16 bases separating them. The CDR3 spans 13 residues. From germline, CDR1 is MDHEN and CDR2 SYDVKM. CDR3 bases: TGTGCCAGTTCGAACTCCGGTCCTTATGGCTACACCTTC. It is translated as CASSNSGPYGYTF.

This chain joins TRBV6-1 and TRBJ2-7; TRBD1 aligns across 10 bases. With V trimmed by 5 bases and J by 5 bases, 6 bases remained unmatched. The CDR3 is 14 amino acids. Germline assignment: CDR1 MNHNS and CDR2 SASEGT. In nucleotides, the CDR3 is TGTGCCAGCAGTTTGACCGGGACAGGGGACGAGCAGTACTTC. This sequence encodes CASSLTGTGDEQYF.

This clone appeared once. The chain links TRBV4-1 to TRBJ2-1, with TRBD2 identical over 11 bases. Germline-derived CDR1 and CDR2 are MGHRA and YSYEKL. After removal of 4 bases from V and 8 bases from J, the junction contained 7 bases not matched to a gene. The CDR3 sequence is 15 residues long. The CDR3 DNA reads TGCGCCAGCAGCCGCACTAGCGGGAGTATCGATGAGCAGTTCTTC. Encoded protein: CASSRTSGSIDEQFF.

This chain uses TRBV2 with TRBJ2-5; the D gene is possibly TRBD1 (6 bases). This CDR3 is 13 amino acids long. The germline gives CDR1 SNHLY, CDR2 FYNNEI. Trimming stripped 6 bases from V and 2 bases from J, with 10 bases between. Here the CDR3 reads CASRLDRQETQYF. CDR3 bases: TGTGCCAGCAGACTGGACAGACAAGAGACCCAGTACTTC.

The chain has TRBV27 and TRBJ2-5; D gene ambiguous. The CDR3 is 16 amino acids. From germline, CDR1 is MNHEY and CDR2 SMNVEV (reference sequence). V was trimmed by 5 bases and J by 4 bases, leaving 20 bases between them. In DNA form, the CDR3 reads TGTGCCAGCAGTGATTTCGGTTACGAAGCCCCAGAGACCCAGTACTTC. It codes for CASSDFGYEAPETQYF.

The V gene is TRBV10-3, the J gene TRBJ2-2; TRBD1 agrees at 9 bases. The CDR3 has 16 residues. Unmatched junction bases numbered 7, after V lost 8 bases and J lost 0 bases. The germline V gene has CDR1 ENHRY and CDR2 SYGVKD. The CDR3 reads CAISPGQGTNTGELFF. The DNA of the CDR3 is TGTGCCATCTCCCCGGGACAGGGAACGAACACCGGGGAGCTGTTTTTT.

A single count supports this clone. The V and J genes are TRBV28 and TRBJ2-7; 7 nucleotides line up with TRBD2. V lost 3 bases to trimming and J lost 3 bases; unmatched junction nucleotides: 8. This CDR3 has 15 residues. The germline gives CDR1 MDHEN, CDR2 SYDVKM. CDR3 region: CASSFRGRAIYEQYF. CDR3 coding DNA: TGTGCCAGCAGTTTCCGGGGGAGGGCCATCTACGAGCAGTACTTC. Combining the CDR3 with reference TRBV28 and TRBJ2-7 gives the whole variable domain DVKVTQSSRYLVKRTGEKVFLECVQDMDHENMFWYRQDPGLGLRLIYFSYDVKMKEKGDIPEGYSVSREKKERFSLILESASTNQTSMYLCASSFRGRAIYEQYFGPGTRLTVT.

The V gene is TRBV25-1, the J gene TRBJ2-1; no clear D gene. CDR1 and CDR2 (germline): MGHDK, SYGVNS. V lost 2 bases and J 6 bases, leaving 11 bases between the germline ends. The CDR3 is 14 residues long. CDR3 DNA sequence: TGTGCCAGCAGTGAACCAGTTAGCACCAATGAGCAGTTCTTC. As protein: CASSEPVSTNEQFF.

The rearrangement links TRBV7-3 to TRBJ2-1; no clear D. The germline V gene encodes CDR1 SGHTA and CDR2 FQGTGA. V lost 2 bases and J 10 bases, leaving 12 bases between the germline ends. The CDR3 length is 13 residues. The CDR3 loop reads CASSLDWSQEQFF. The CDR3 DNA reads TGTGCCAGCAGCTTAGATTGGAGTCAGGAGCAGTTCTTC.

The CDR3 is CASSIYPGTGNTGELFF. Here the CDR3 DNA reads TGCGCCAGCAGCATATACCCCGGGACAGGGAACACCGGGGAGCTGTTTTTT. V is TRBV4-1 and J is TRBJ2-2, with TRBD1 matching over 8 bases. The CDR3 length is 17 residues. V was clipped by 5 bases and J by 1 base; unmatched bases: 9. Germline V gene sequence: CDR1 MGHRA, CDR2 YSYEKL.

This rearrangement joins TRBV5-1 to TRBJ2-7; 9 nucleotides agree with TRBD2. V shed 5 bases and J 3 bases; nucleotides not matched to a gene: 6. CDR1 and CDR2 (germline): SGHRS, YFSETQ. The CDR3 totals 14 residues. DNA for the CDR3: TGCGCCAGCAGGCGGGAGGGATTGGGCTACGAGCAGTACTTC. This codes for CASRREGLGYEQYF.

The chain is built from TRBV7-9 and TRBJ2-2; 8 bases fit TRBD1. Germline values: CDR1 SEHNR, CDR2 FQNEAQ (reference sequence). The CDR3 loop spans 17 amino acids. Trimming took 1 base from V and 6 from J; bases not matched to a gene: 10. The CDR3 loop reads CASSLELGQGKAGELFF. The CDR3 DNA is TGTGCCAGCAGCTTAGAACTAGGACAGGGAAAGGCCGGGGAGCTGTTTTTT.

J is TRBJ1-2 and V is TRBV10-3, with 11 bases identical to TRBD1. V lost 2 bases to trimming and J lost 6 bases; unmatched junction nucleotides: 5. CDR1 and CDR2 from the germline V gene are ENHRY and SYGVKD. This CDR3 has 15 amino acids. The CDR3 loop reads CAISEPGQGADGYTF. DNA for the CDR3: TGTGCCATCAGTGAGCCCGGACAGGGGGCGGATGGCTACACCTTC.

V is TRBV7-9 and J is TRBJ2-5; D is uncertain. The CDR3 has 15 residues. Germline V gene lookup returns CDR1 SEHNR and CDR2 FQNEAQ (reference sequence). The V end lost 5 bases, the J end lost 1 base, and 14 bases lay between the germline ends. CDR3 region: CASSPRSASQETQYF. CDR3 in DNA: TGTGCCAGCAGCCCGAGGTCGGCCTCCCAAGAGACCCAGTACTTC.

V and J are TRBV9 and TRBJ2-2; D possibly corresponds to TRBD2 (5 bases). V gave up 0 bases and J gave up 4 bases, with 10 bases separating them. CDR1 is SGDLS and CDR2 is YYNGEE in the germline V gene. This CDR3 comprises 15 residues. This CDR3 reads CASSVVSEGTGELFF. The DNA for the CDR3 is TGTGCCAGCAGCGTAGTTTCTGAGGGCACCGGGGAGCTGTTTTTT.

This rearrangement joins TRBV5-1 to TRBJ2-7; D perhaps matches TRBD2 (6 bases). The CDR3 spans 14 residues. Germline V gives CDR1 SGHRS, CDR2 YFSETQ. Trimming removed 4 bases at V and 1 base at J, with 12 bases between. The DNA for the CDR3 is TGCGCCAGCAGCCCCCTAGCGCGATCCTACGAGCAGTACTTC. Amino acids: CASSPLARSYEQYF.

The CDR3 protein is CASSLGYRVALKPSYEQYF. The CDR3, as DNA: TGTGCCAGCAGTTTGGGTTATCGAGTAGCGTTGAAACCCTCCTACGAGCAGTACTTC. J is TRBJ2-7 and V is TRBV28, with D perhaps matching TRBD2 (5 bases). The V end lost 3 bases, the J end lost 0 bases, and 24 bases lay between the germline ends. Per the germline V gene, CDR1 is MDHEN and CDR2 is SYDVKM. The CDR3 has 19 residues.

The rearrangement joins TRBV11-3 to TRBJ2-2, with 8 positions matching TRBD1. CDR3 size: 15 residues. Germline V lookup: CDR1 SGHNT, CDR2 YENEEA. J gave up 5 bases and V 6 bases, and 8 bases lay outside the gene matches. The CDR3 reads CASRQGQGETGELFF. CDR3 sequence (DNA): TGTGCCAGCAGACAAGGACAGGGCGAGACCGGGGAGCTGTTTTTT.

For the CDR3, the DNA is TGTGCCAGCAGCTCTAAGAGCGGCCATGAAGCTTTCTTT. It is translated as CASSSKSGHEAFF. The V call is TRBV5-4, the J call TRBJ1-1; D is unresolved. The CDR3 loop spans 13 amino acids. Germline CDR1 and CDR2: SGHNT and YYREEE (reference sequence). Trimming shortened V by 3 bases and J by 7 bases, and 13 bases separated the two germline ends.

The chain links TRBV10-1 to TRBJ2-3, with 15 bases that match TRBD2. CDR3 length equals 15 residues. The V segment lost 4 bases and the J segment 6 bases; nucleotides outside the gene matches: 2. The germline CDR1 and CDR2 sequences are WNHNN and SYGVQD (reference sequence). The CDR3 here is CASSGTSGGVDTQYF. The CDR3 DNA sequence: TGCGCCAGCAGTGGGACTAGCGGGGGGGTCGATACGCAGTATTTT.

This chain joins TRBV27 and TRBJ2-1; TRBD2 agrees at 8 bases. Looked up from germline, CDR1 is MNHEY and CDR2 is SMNVEV (reference sequence). The V segment lost 0 bases and the J segment 8 bases; nucleotides outside the gene matches: 3. This CDR3 is 14 amino acids long. The CDR3 here is CASSLSRGADEQFF. CDR3 sequence (DNA): TGTGCCAGCAGTTTATCGCGGGGGGCAGATGAGCAGTTCTTC.

The gene calls are TRBV18 and TRBJ2-7, with D possibly being TRBD2 (5 bases). CDR3 length equals 13 residues. Germline CDR1 reads KGHSH; CDR2 reads LQKENI. V was trimmed by 5 bases and J by 6 bases, leaving 14 bases between them. Here the CDR3 DNA reads TGTGCCAGCTCATCCGGGGATACGCGCGAGCAGTACTTC. This codes for CASSSGDTREQYF.

The chain couples TRBV18 to TRBJ2-5; possible D gene TRBD2, 6 bases. This CDR3 has 15 amino acids. V gave up 6 bases and J gave up 2 bases, with 16 bases separating them. The germline CDR1 and CDR2 sequences are KGHSH and LQKENI. CDR3: CASSRSGTQQETQYF. The CDR3 DNA reads as TGTGCCAGCTCCCGCTCTGGGACTCAGCAAGAGACCCAGTACTTC.

This rearrangement joins TRBV4-1 to TRBJ2-7; possible D gene TRBD2, 6 bases. There are 16 residues in the CDR3. Germline assignment: CDR1 MGHRA and CDR2 YSYEKL. V lost 1 base, J lost 3 bases, and 16 bases lay in between. The CDR3 is CASSQGGIGGGYEQYF. CDR3 DNA: TGCGCCAGCAGCCAAGGAGGAATTGGGGGAGGCTACGAGCAGTACTTC.